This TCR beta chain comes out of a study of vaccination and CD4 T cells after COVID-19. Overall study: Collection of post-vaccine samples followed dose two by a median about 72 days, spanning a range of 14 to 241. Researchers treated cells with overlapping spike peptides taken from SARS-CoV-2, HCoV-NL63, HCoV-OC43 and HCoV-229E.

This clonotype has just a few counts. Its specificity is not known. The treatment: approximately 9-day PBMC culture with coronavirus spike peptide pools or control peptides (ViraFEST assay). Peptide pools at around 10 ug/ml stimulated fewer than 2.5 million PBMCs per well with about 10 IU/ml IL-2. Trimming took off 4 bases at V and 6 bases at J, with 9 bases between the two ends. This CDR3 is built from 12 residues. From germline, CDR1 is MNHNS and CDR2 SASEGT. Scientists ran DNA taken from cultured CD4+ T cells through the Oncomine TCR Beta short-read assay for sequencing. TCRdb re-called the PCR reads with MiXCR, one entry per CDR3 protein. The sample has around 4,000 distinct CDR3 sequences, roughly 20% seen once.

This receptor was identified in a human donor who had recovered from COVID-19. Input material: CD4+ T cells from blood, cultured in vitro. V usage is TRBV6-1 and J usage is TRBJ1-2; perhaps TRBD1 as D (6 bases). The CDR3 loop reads CASSVQGNGYTF. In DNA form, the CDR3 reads TGTGCCAGCAGTGTACAGGGAAATGGCTACACCTTC.